The clone carrying this T cell receptor beta chain was detected a few times. The CDR3 runs 16 residues. With 5 bases clipped from V and 7 bases from J, the junction kept 14 bases outside the gene matches. From germline, CDR1 is MNHEY and CDR2 SMNVEV (reference sequence). A single record per CDR3 protein comes from TCRdb applying MiXCR to the RT-PCR reads. This table has 550,000 to 750,000 distinct CDR3 sequences, over 12% appearing once. The J gene is TRBJ2-1, the V gene TRBV27, with TRBD2 matching over 7 bases. The source material was memory CD4+ T cells from blood. The sequence came from a female donor in good health, serving as a healthy control. CDR3: CASSAGWGGAENEQFF. CDR3 DNA sequence: TGTGCCAGCAGTGCCGGATGGGGAGGGGCGGAGAATGAGCAGTTCTTC.